What follows describes a single T cell receptor beta chain. The antigen remains unidentified. The CDR3 totals 13 residues. V dropped 5 bases and J dropped 7; count of bases not matched to a gene: 5. In germline, CDR1 is SEHNR, CDR2 FQNEAQ (reference sequence). The sample belongs to a study of T cell responses to AZD1222 COVID-19 vaccine. Study findings and constraints: Repertoire sampling occurred only after the peak T cell response. Clonal diversity may have been underestimated in mostly white British donors.

Generated by immunoSEQ multiplex PCR, the TCRdb table keeps only in-frame clones and is missing some. This sample has about 180,000 clones, with roughly nine tenths found just once. Specimen: peripheral blood, collected on day 0 of AZD1222 vaccination. This receptor was taken from an adult in good health. The rearrangement links TRBV7-9 to TRBJ1-2, with TRBD1 matching over 9 bases. The CDR3 spells CASSTNRGLGYTF. The CDR3 DNA is TGTGCCAGCAGCACCAACAGGGGGCTTGGCTACACCTTC.